Listed below are T cell receptor beta chains from one sample, sequenced in a study of T cell repertoires in cytomegalovirus infection. TCRdb itself ran the reads through MiXCR, one entry per CDR3 protein. This table has 570,000 or so distinct CDR3 sequences, 40% appearing once. These receptors have no identified antigens. Specimen: cultured PBMCs, collected from culture after CMV antigen stimulation. The receptors come from a human donor in good health (CMV status not recorded). Some clones in this sample may be carry-over from other donors' samples. CDR3s leave out the opening cysteine and the closing phenylalanine or tryptophan. The D gene is left open where the match is weak. Size tells how often a clone was seen (once, few, many) or the class of an expanded clone, and some rows leave it out.

d_gene | abundance | v_gene | CDR3aa
- | - | TRBV20-1 | SASLGQAGGAIY
TRBD2 | - | TRBV4-2 | ASSQGTSGLSYNEQF
TRBD1 | - | TRBV7-6 | ASIPRDRGTTDTQY
- | - | TRBV11-2 | ASSLDRQQPQH
- | - | TRBV27 | ASRNLVTYEQY
TRBD1 | few | TRBV7-9 | ASSSDWDRIDT
- | few | TRBV7-2 | ASSPGRANTYEQY
- | - | TRBV2 | ASSRDSGIFNYGYT
TRBD1 | many | TRBV7-2 | ASSWTGGRQQETQY
- | few | TRBV7-4 | ASSPEPLWSNTDTQY
- | - | TRBV4-1 | ASSQEAQGRVLAYEQY
- | - | TRBV12-3/TRBV12-4 | ASSLAQEGYEQY
- | - | TRBV10-3 | AISDLTTGNEQF
- | few | TRBV7-8 | ASSLARRSNEQF
- | - | TRBV5-4 | ASSGGRREQF
TRBD2 | - | TRBV7-9 | ASTTGEGLSVQSHTQY
- | - | TRBV5-4 | ASSLDLRNTGELF
- | - | TRBV4-2 | ASSQDREDGNEQF
- | - | TRBV12-3/TRBV12-4 | ASTEGPGGTQY
TRBD1 | - | TRBV11-2 | ASSLFRDSNTEAF
TRBD2 | - | TRBV11-2 | ASSLRGGLWKREGLGSDTQY
- | - | TRBV15 | ATSRDPSSQGELF
- | many | TRBV7-2 | ASSPGRSTDTQY
- | - | TRBV11-2 | ASSLGFLGLF
TRBD2 | - | TRBV20-1 | SARDPTRGGSDTQY
- | - | TRBV7-7 | ASSLGGGGGETQY
TRBD2 | - | TRBV4-1 | ASSQVPGGAGTGELF
- | - | TRBV5-4 | ASSLAPLKGPYEQY
TRBD1 | - | TRBV7-2 | ASSTRQGGYEQY
TRBD2 | few | TRBV7-2 | ASSFLTSGYYEQY
TRBD2 | - | TRBV19 | ATTKREWNTGELF
- | - | TRBV15 | ATSRATGTSYEQY
- | - | TRBV11-2 | ASSSDRIGGELF
TRBD2 | - | TRBV6-6 | ASRMGGGLPCD
- | few | TRBV7-2 | ASSRKIALPATNEKLF
- | - | TRBV7-6 | ASSPMGAQPQH
- | - | TRBV7-6 | ASSLDGAGGYT
- | few | TRBV5-1 | ASSFDYLNEQF
TRBD2 | - | TRBV5-1 | ASRSSGGFPDYEQY
- | few | TRBV7-8 | ASSPRRTTFYEQY
- | - | TRBV20-1 | SARGGATAYEQY
TRBD1 | - | TRBV19 | ASSAGTGKSSYNEQF
- | - | TRBV12-3/TRBV12-4 | ASSLGSGFAEAF
- | few | TRBV20-1 | SANRPGRLNEQF
- | - | TRBV20-1 | SARDSGNEQF
- | - | TRBV7-9 | ASSYQGGTGELF
TRBD1 | - | TRBV2 | ASRQGQGIHQPQH
- | few | TRBV7-2 | ASSPVNLRTDTQY
- | few | TRBV6-2/TRBV6-3 | ASSIGRSAF
- | - | TRBV19 | ASSRLSGATTDTQY
- | - | TRBV18 | ASSTDREGPVPSNNEQF
- | - | TRBV11-2 | ASSHPGSYNSPLH
- | few | TRBV7-8 | ASSLGSSTEDEQF
- | - | TRBV4-1 | ASSQVWIRFNTEAF
- | - | TRBV6-6 | ASSADRNTEAF
- | - | TRBV6-6 | ASSYSGTPTYEQY
- | - | TRBV29-1 | SVENRNTEAF
- | - | TRBV6-2/TRBV6-3 | ASSYWVRDRNIQY
TRBD2 | few | TRBV6-2/TRBV6-3 | ASGTRTSGSTDTQY